This record concerns one T cell receptor beta chain sequence. This sample also contains other DNA sequences that code for the same CDR3. CDR3 length: 13 residues. Trimming stripped 2 bases from V and 3 bases from J, with 8 bases between. Germline V CDR1 and CDR2: SGDLS, YYNGEE. These data come from a study of blood T cell repertoires in COVID-19. Overall study: Specimens from acute and convalescent COVID-19 originated in the United States, Italy and Spain. The cDNA or gDNA used as material had been derived from T cells, B-cell-depleted T cells, or PBMCs.

Per the study methods: Amplifying reference gene primers gave estimates of nucleated cell counts. Libraries were prepared by immunoSEQ multiplex PCR; TCRdb keeps only in-frame clonotypes and omits some of them. The V and J calls and clone size come from that table; D and trimming were worked out from the DNA. Among roughly 68,000 clones listed, over 75% were seen once. Sequenced input: peripheral blood. This TCR was sampled from a man aged 50 or older with acute or convalescent COVID-19. The chain is built from TRBV9 and TRBJ1-1; TRBD1 is a possible D gene (6 bases). Here the CDR3 reads CASSVGGDTEAFF. CDR3 nucleotide sequence: TGTGCCAGCAGCGTTGGGGGCGACACTGAAGCTTTCTTT.